These T cell receptor beta chains were read from a single sample in a study of shared clonotypes between healthy human individuals. Profiled with immunoSEQ multiplex PCR; TCRdb holds only in-frame clones, not every one. The sample yields about 2,500,000 clones, 85% to 95% seen once. Sequenced sample: naive CD4+ T cells sorted from blood. These receptors came from a man in his late teens or twenties in good health. CDR3s include the opening cysteine and the closing phenylalanine or tryptophan. Each record gives: J gene, V gene, D gene, clone size, CDR3 protein, CDR3 DNA. D genes are given only for firm matches. Clone size is not always given. Where it is, it says once, few, many or a class for expanded clones.

TRBJ1-2	TRBV27	-	once	CASSFVPASYGYTF	TGTGCCAGCAGTTTCGTCCCGGCATCATATGGCTACACCTTC
TRBJ2-1	TRBV7-9	-	once	CASSLEGVIGEQFF	TGTGCCAGCAGCTTAGAGGGGGTTATAGGTGAGCAGTTCTTC
TRBJ2-1	TRBV6-5	-	-	CASRPAVGNEQFF	TGTGCCAGCAGGCCGGCAGTGGGCAATGAGCAGTTCTTC
TRBJ1-1	TRBV10-1	-	-	CASSRESNTEAFF	TGCGCCAGCAGCAGGGAATCGAACACTGAAGCTTTCTTT
TRBJ2-1	TRBV7-8	-	-	CASSSGLLISYNEQFF	TGTGCCAGCAGCTCCGGACTGCTTATCTCCTACAATGAGCAGTTCTTC
TRBJ2-7	TRBV10-1	TRBD2	once	CASSGGLARYEQYF	TGCGCCAGCAGTGGGGGACTAGCGAGATACGAGCAGTACTTC
TRBJ2-7	TRBV9	-	-	CASSPQDPSYEQYF	TGTGCCAGCAGCCCCCAGGATCCTTCCTACGAGCAGTACTTC
TRBJ1-1	TRBV6-5	-	-	CASTSDATLTAFF	TGTGCCAGCACCTCCGACGCGACTCTAACAGCTTTCTTT
TRBJ1-1	TRBV5-4	TRBD1	-	CASSWGQGIANTEAFF	TGTGCCAGCAGCTGGGGACAGGGAATAGCGAACACTGAAGCTTTCTTT
TRBJ2-4	TRBV29-1	TRBD1	-	CSVVPTGVQTKNIQYF	TGCAGCGTTGTACCTACAGGGGTCCAGACCAAAAACATTCAGTACTTC
TRBJ2-2	TRBV28	TRBD2	once	CASRGTKNPGELFF	TGTGCCAGCAGGGGGACTAAAAACCCCGGGGAGCTGTTTTTT
TRBJ2-6	TRBV7-2	TRBD1	-	CASSSRQGSPTSGANVLTF	TGTGCCAGCAGCTCCCGACAGGGTTCTCCTACTTCTGGGGCCAACGTCCTGACTTTC
TRBJ1-5	TRBV19	TRBD1	-	CASSGDRVKPQHF	TGTGCCAGTAGTGGGGACAGGGTGAAGCCCCAGCATTTT
TRBJ1-2	TRBV7-3	-	-	CASSHSQGLGYTF	TGTGCCAGCAGCCACTCACAGGGCCTTGGCTACACCTTC
TRBJ2-7	TRBV7-2	-	-	CASSLGGTLNSYEQYF	TGTGCCAGCAGCTTAGGGGGAACCCTCAACTCCTACGAGCAGTACTTC
TRBJ1-5	TRBV5-6	-	-	CASSLGINQPQHF	TGTGCCAGCAGCTTGGGAATCAATCAGCCCCAGCATTTT
TRBJ2-5	TRBV7-6	TRBD2	-	CASSLGGFGQETQYF	TGTGCCAGCAGCTTGGGGGGGTTCGGGCAAGAGACCCAGTACTTC
TRBJ1-2	TRBV6-6	TRBD1	-	CASSMGQSWSYTF	TGTGCCAGCAGCATGGGACAGTCCTGGAGCTACACCTTC
TRBJ1-1	TRBV28	TRBD1	-	CASSLDRRQGKSTEAFF	TGTGCCAGCAGTTTAGACAGGCGACAGGGGAAGAGCACTGAAGCTTTCTTT
TRBJ1-2	TRBV11-2	TRBD1	-	CASSPRQGSGYTF	TGTGCCAGCAGCCCTAGACAGGGGAGTGGCTACACCTTC
TRBJ2-7	TRBV5-4	TRBD1	-	CASSLGSTGGTYEQYF	TGTGCCAGCAGCTTGGGGTCAACAGGGGGCACCTACGAGCAGTACTTC
TRBJ2-3	TRBV6-1	TRBD2	-	CASSDGALAGGGTDTQYF	TGTGCCAGCAGTGATGGGGCTTTAGCGGGAGGGGGCACAGATACGCAGTATTTT
TRBJ2-1	TRBV6-5	-	-	CASSSRDINNEQFF	TGTGCCAGCAGTTCCCGGGACATAAACAATGAGCAGTTCTTC
TRBJ2-3	TRBV18	-	-	CASSPQGVATDTQYF	TGTGCCAGCTCACCACAGGGGGTTGCGACAGATACGCAGTATTTT
TRBJ2-2	TRBV28	-	-	CASSLTQRRTGAGELFF	TGTGCCAGCAGTTTAACGCAACGGAGAACCGGCGCCGGGGAGCTGTTTTTT
TRBJ1-2	TRBV6-4	-	-	CASSDLGVYTF	TGTGCCAGCAGTGACTTAGGGGTCTACACCTTC
TRBJ1-1	TRBV1	-	once	CTSSPQVNTEAFF	TGCACCAGCAGCCCACAGGTGAACACTGAAGCTTTCTTT
TRBJ2-7	TRBV2	-	-	CASIRLWEQYF	TGTGCCAGCATAAGGCTATGGGAGCAGTACTTC
TRBJ2-2	TRBV30	TRBD2	-	CAWSVPAGGPGELFF	TGTGCCTGGAGTGTACCGGCGGGGGGGCCCGGGGAGCTGTTTTTT
TRBJ2-7	TRBV5-5	TRBD1	-	CASSFRDSYEQYF	TGTGCCAGCAGCTTCCGGGACAGCTACGAGCAGTACTTC
TRBJ2-4	TRBV28	TRBD2	-	CASSSPGLAGRTGVDIQYF	TGTGCCAGCAGTTCCCCAGGACTAGCGGGGAGAACCGGCGTGGACATTCAGTACTTC
TRBJ2-1	TRBV6-1	-	-	CASTTSRDGNNEQFF	TGTGCCAGCACTACGAGCCGGGACGGAAACAATGAGCAGTTCTTC
TRBJ1-6	TRBV2	-	few	CASSGGWGMASPLHF	TGTGCCAGCAGCGGTGGGTGGGGGATGGCTTCACCCCTCCACTTT
TRBJ2-1	TRBV28	TRBD1	-	CASSFYRGNEQFF	TGTGCCAGCAGTTTCTACAGGGGTAATGAGCAGTTCTTC
TRBJ2-5	TRBV7-2	TRBD1	few	CASSWTGQETQYF	TGTGCCAGCAGCTGGACAGGGCAAGAGACCCAGTACTTC
TRBJ1-2	TRBV29-1	-	-	CSVGAGGDYGYTF	TGCAGCGTTGGTGCGGGGGGCGACTATGGCTACACCTTC
TRBJ2-3	TRBV30	TRBD2	once	CACRTSGGNTQYF	TGTGCCTGTAGGACTAGCGGGGGAAATACGCAGTATTTT
TRBJ2-2	TRBV7-8	-	-	CASSLAGELFF	TGTGCCAGCAGCTTGGCCGGGGAGCTGTTTTTT
TRBJ2-7	TRBV12-5	-	-	CASGPRDSGNPYEQYF	TGTGCTAGTGGTCCCCGGGATAGCGGAAACCCCTACGAGCAGTACTTC
TRBJ2-3	TRBV2	-	-	CASRMVDTQYF	TGTGCCAGCAGAATGGTAGATACGCAGTATTTT
TRBJ1-6	TRBV7-8	-	-	CASSWYRSPDSPLHF	TGTGCCAGCAGCTGGTACCGATCTCCGGATTCACCCCTCCACTTT
TRBJ1-5	TRBV7-2	-	-	CASSSLGLSNQPQHF	TGTGCCAGCAGCTCCCTTGGTCTTAGCAATCAGCCCCAGCATTTT
TRBJ2-5	TRBV7-7	TRBD2	-	CASSLREEIQETQYF	TGTGCTAGCAGCTTACGGGAGGAAATCCAAGAGACCCAGTACTTC
TRBJ2-5	TRBV29-1	-	-	CTPPAFQETQYF	TGCACCCCCCCAGCGTTCCAAGAGACCCAGTACTTC
TRBJ2-2	TRBV5-4	TRBD2	once	CASSLAQREVGELFF	TGTGCCAGCAGCTTGGCTCAGCGGGAGGTCGGGGAGCTGTTTTTT
TRBJ1-2	TRBV9	TRBD1	-	CASSLTTGRGYGYTF	TGTGCCAGCAGCCTCACGACAGGGCGGGGGTATGGCTACACCTTC
TRBJ2-1	TRBV7-7	TRBD2	-	CASSFRGGGEQFF	TGTGCTAGCAGCTTTCGAGGCGGGGGTGAGCAGTTCTTC
TRBJ1-5	TRBV6-1	TRBD1	-	CASSEAGGTAQLSQHF	TGTGCCAGCAGTGAAGCGGGAGGGACAGCCCAGTTATCCCAGCATTTT